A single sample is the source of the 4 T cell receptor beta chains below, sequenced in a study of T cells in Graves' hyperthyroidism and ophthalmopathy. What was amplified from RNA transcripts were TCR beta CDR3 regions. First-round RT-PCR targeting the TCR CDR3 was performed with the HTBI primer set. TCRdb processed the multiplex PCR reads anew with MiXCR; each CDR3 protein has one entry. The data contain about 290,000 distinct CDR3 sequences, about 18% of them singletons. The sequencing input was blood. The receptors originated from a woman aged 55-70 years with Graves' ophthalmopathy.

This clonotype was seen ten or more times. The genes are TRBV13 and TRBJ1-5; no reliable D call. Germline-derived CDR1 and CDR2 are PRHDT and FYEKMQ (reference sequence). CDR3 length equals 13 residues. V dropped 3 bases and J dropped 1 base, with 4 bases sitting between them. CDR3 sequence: CASSLGSNQPQHF. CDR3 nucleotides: TGTGCCAGCAGCTTGGGAAGCAATCAGCCCCAGCATTTT.

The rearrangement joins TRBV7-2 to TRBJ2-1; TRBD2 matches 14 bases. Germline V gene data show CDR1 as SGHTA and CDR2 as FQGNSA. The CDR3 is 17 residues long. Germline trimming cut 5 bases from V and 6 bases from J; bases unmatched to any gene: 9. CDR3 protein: CASSRAGTSGGVNEQFF. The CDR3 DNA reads TGTGCCAGCAGCAGAGCCGGGACTAGCGGGGGAGTCAATGAGCAGTTCTTC.

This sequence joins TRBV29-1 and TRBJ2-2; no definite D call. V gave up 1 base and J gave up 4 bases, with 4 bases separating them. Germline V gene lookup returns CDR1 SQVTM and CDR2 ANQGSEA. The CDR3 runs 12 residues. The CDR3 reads CSVEGGTGELFF. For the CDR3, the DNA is TGCAGCGTTGAAGGCGGCACCGGGGAGCTGTTTTTT.

CDR3 residues: CASSLGPQGARQPQHF. CDR3 coding DNA: TGCGCCAGCAGCTTGGGACCCCAGGGGGCTAGACAGCCCCAGCATTTT. The chain carries TRBV5-1 and TRBJ1-5, with 8 bases identical to TRBD1. The V and J ends lost 0 bases and 7 bases, in that order; junction bases with no gene match: 9. The germline gives CDR1 SGHRS, CDR2 YFSETQ. This CDR3 is 16 amino acids long.